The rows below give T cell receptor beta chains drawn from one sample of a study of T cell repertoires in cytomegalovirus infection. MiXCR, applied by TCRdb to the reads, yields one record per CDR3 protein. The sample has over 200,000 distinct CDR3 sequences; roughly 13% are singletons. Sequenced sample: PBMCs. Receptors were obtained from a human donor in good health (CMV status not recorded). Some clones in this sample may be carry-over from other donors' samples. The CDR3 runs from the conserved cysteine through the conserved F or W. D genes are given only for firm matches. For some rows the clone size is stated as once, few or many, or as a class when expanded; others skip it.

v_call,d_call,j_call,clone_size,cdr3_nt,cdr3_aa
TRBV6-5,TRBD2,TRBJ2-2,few,TGTGCCAGCAGTTACGTGGGGACTACGAACACCGGGGAGCTGTTTTTT,CASSYVGTTNTGELFF
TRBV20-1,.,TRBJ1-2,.,TGCAGTGCTACAGGGGTTAACTATGGCTACACCTTC,CSATGVNYGYTF
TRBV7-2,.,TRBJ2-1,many,TGTGCCAGCAGCCGTATGGGGGGAGGAACCTACAATGAGCAGTTCTTC,CASSRMGGGTYNEQFF
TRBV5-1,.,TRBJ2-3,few,TGCGCCAGCAGCTTGAAGTTGGGGGCCTCAGATACGCAGTATTTT,CASSLKLGASDTQYF
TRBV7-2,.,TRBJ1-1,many,TGTGCCAGCAGCTTATTTGGCAGGGTGAACACTGAAGCTTTCTTT,CASSLFGRVNTEAFF
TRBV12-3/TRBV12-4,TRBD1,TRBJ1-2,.,TGTGCCAGCACCCGGACAGGGAGGGTCTATGGCTACACCTTC,CASTRTGRVYGYTF
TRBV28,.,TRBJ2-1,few,TGTGCCAGCAGTCCCCGGGACCCCATAAATGAGCAGTTCTTC,CASSPRDPINEQFF
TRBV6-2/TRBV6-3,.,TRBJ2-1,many,TGTGCCAGCAAACCCAGGGGGGAGGCAGGGTACAATGAGCAGTTCTTC,CASKPRGEAGYNEQFF
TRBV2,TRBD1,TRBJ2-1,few,TGTGCCAGCATCAGCGGGACAGGGGGCGAAGAGCAGTTCTTC,CASISGTGGEEQFF
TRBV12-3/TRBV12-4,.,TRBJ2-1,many,TGTGCCAGCAGTCCCTCATTGGAAGGCGCTAAGAGAAATGAGCAGTTCTTC,CASSPSLEGAKRNEQFF
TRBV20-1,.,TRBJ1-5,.,TGCAGTGCCAGGTTGGGGGGAGGGTACAATCAGCCCCAGCATTTT,CSARLGGGYNQPQHF
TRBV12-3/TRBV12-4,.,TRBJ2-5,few,TGTGCCAGCAGAAAATCGGGACATCCGTACCAAGAGACCCAGTACTTC,CASRKSGHPYQETQYF
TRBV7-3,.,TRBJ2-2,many,TGTGCCAGCAGCTCGGACGGCCACAACACCGGGGAGCTGTTTTTT,CASSSDGHNTGELFF
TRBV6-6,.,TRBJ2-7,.,TGTGCCAGCAGTGCCAATTTGTACGAGCAGTACTTC,CASSANLYEQYF
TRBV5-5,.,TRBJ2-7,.,TGTGCCAGCAGCCGTGGGAGAACCTACGAGCAGTACTTC,CASSRGRTYEQYF
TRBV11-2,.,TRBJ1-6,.,TGTGCCAGCAGCTTAGTGTGGGCTGGGGTCTTGAATTCACCCCTCCACTTT,CASSLVWAGVLNSPLHF
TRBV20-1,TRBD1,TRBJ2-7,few,TGCAGTGCTCTCGGACAGGCGACGTCCTACGAGCAGTACTTC,CSALGQATSYEQYF
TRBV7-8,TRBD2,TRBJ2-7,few,TGTGCCAGCAGCTCATCCGGGACTAGCGGGAGCTGGCAGTACTTC,CASSSSGTSGSWQYF
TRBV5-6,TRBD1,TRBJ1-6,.,TGTGCCAGCAGCTTGCCGGGACAGGGACGGAATTCACCCCTCCACTTT,CASSLPGQGRNSPLHF
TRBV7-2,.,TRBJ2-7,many,TGTGCCAGCAGCTTAGTTGTGGCGAGCTCCTACGAGCAGTACTTC,CASSLVVASSYEQYF
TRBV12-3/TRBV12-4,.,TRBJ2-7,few,TGTGCCAGCACCCTCGGGGGTGTGGGGGAGCAGTACTTC,CASTLGGVGEQYF
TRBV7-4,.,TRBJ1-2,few,TGTGCCAGCAGCTTAGGCGGCTACTTC,CASSLGGYF